Presented here are 29 T cell receptor beta chains from one specimen sequenced in a study of blood T cell repertoires in COVID-19. Assay used: immunoSEQ multiplex PCR; TCRdb lists only in-frame clones, some missing. The repertoire holds about 110,000 clones, with about 85% as singletons. Input material: peripheral blood. Source of these receptors: a human donor in a cohort sampled during active COVID-19.

This clone has only a few counts. In nucleotides, the CDR3 is TGTGCCAGCAGCCCCCGTCGACTAGGCACCGGGGAGCTGTTTTTT. Translation: CASSPRRLGTGELFF. The J gene is TRBJ2-2, the V gene TRBV7-9, with D possibly matching TRBD2 (6 bases). V lost 5 bases to trimming and J lost 4 bases, with 14 bases between them. There are 15 residues in the CDR3. The germline V gene has CDR1 SEHNR and CDR2 FQNEAQ (reference sequence). The variable domain in full, completed from reference TRBV7-9 and TRBJ2-2, reads DTGVSQNPRHKITKRGQNVTFRCDPISEHNRLYWYRQTLGQGPEFLTYFQNEAQLEKSRLLSDRFSAERPKGSFSTLEIQRTEQGDSAMYLCASSPRRLGTGELFFGEGSRLTVL.

This chain links TRBV5-5 with TRBJ1-1; D not resolved. The CDR3 is 11 residues long. Germline V gene sequence: CDR1 SGHKS, CDR2 YYEKEE (reference sequence). V was pared by 0 bases and J by 9 bases, with 6 bases between. As DNA, the CDR3 is TGTGCCAGCAGCTTGGTAGAGAAAGCTTTCTTT. Translated, it gives CASSLVEKAFF.

The chain carries TRBV7-8 and TRBJ2-2; D is uncertain. Trimming cost V 5 bases and J 7 bases, with 14 bases left between them. CDR1 and CDR2 from the germline V gene are SGHVS and FQNEAQ. There are 14 residues in the CDR3. Here the CDR3 DNA reads TGTGCCAGCAGCCGAGACGCCCCGGGCGGGGAGCTGTTTTTT. Amino acid sequence: CASSRDAPGGELFF.

The chain carries TRBV19 and TRBJ1-2; D perhaps matches TRBD1 (6 bases). The CDR3 is made up of 14 amino acids. CDR1 LNHDA and CDR2 SQIVND come from the germline V gene (reference sequence). V dropped 7 bases and J dropped 3 bases, with 15 bases sitting between them. CDR3 loop: CASKIVTGHYGYTF. CDR3 in DNA: TGTGCCAGTAAAATCGTCACAGGGCACTATGGCTACACCTTC.

V gene TRBV11-2 combines with J gene TRBJ2-1, with D possibly being TRBD2 (6 bases). Germline loops: CDR1 SGHAT, CDR2 FQNNGV. V lost 1 base and J lost 8, with 6 bases in between. The CDR3 has 12 residues. The CDR3 DNA reads as TGTGCCAGCAGCTTAGGGGGGGATGAGCAGTTCTTC. It is translated as CASSLGGDEQFF.

This clone came up once. V usage is TRBV5-1 and J usage is TRBJ1-1; D is unclear. Germline CDR1 SGHRS, CDR2 YFSETQ. CDR3 length: 14 residues. Trimming took off 1 base at V and 1 base at J, with 8 bases between the two ends. The CDR3, as DNA: TGCGCCAGCAGCTTGCGTACAGAGAACACTGAAGCTTTCTTT. It specifies CASSLRTENTEAFF.

This clone was recorded only once. V is TRBV27 and J is TRBJ1-6; 8 nucleotides line up with TRBD1. V shed 3 bases and J 10 bases; nucleotides not matched to a gene: 8. The CDR3 is 15 residues long. Germline CDR1 and CDR2: MNHEY and SMNVEV (reference sequence). The CDR3 is CASSLTGVIRSPLHF. CDR3 sequence (DNA): TGTGCCAGCAGTTTGACAGGGGTAATTCGGTCACCCCTCCACTTT.

The chain is built from TRBV19 and TRBJ1-2, with 7 nucleotides matching TRBD1. The length of the CDR3 is 12 residues. In germline, CDR1 is LNHDA, CDR2 SQIVND (reference sequence). J was trimmed by 7 bases and V by 10 bases; bases with no gene match: 9. CDR3 sequence: CATRAQGPGYTF. Written as DNA, the CDR3 is TGTGCCACACGGGCACAGGGGCCTGGCTACACCTTC.

This chain links TRBV24-1 with TRBJ2-1; 13 positions match TRBD2. This CDR3 is 16 amino acids long. With V trimmed by 5 bases and J by 4 bases, 4 bases remained unmatched. CDR1 KGHDR and CDR2 SFDVKD come from the germline V gene. The CDR3 here is CATSATSGGSYNEQFF. The CDR3 DNA reads as TGTGCCACCAGTGCGACTAGCGGGGGGTCATACAATGAGCAGTTCTTC.

The chain is built from TRBV24-1 and TRBJ2-1; possibly TRBD2 for D (6 bases). The V and J ends lost 0 bases and 9 bases respectively, with 11 bases between them. CDR3 length: 14 amino acids. Germline V CDR1 and CDR2: KGHDR, SFDVKD. CDR3 amino acids: CATSDLRGAPEQFF. The CDR3, as DNA: TGTGCCACCAGTGATTTGCGCGGGGCCCCTGAGCAGTTCTTC.

The chain uses TRBV2 and TRBJ2-1, with a possible D match to TRBD2 (6 bases). Germline V gene data show CDR1 as SNHLY and CDR2 as FYNNEI. Trimming pared 7 bases from V and 0 bases from J, leaving 16 bases between. The CDR3 length is 16 residues. The CDR3 sequence is CASKISGDDSYNEQFF. CDR3 in DNA: TGTGCCAGCAAAATATCGGGGGACGACTCCTACAATGAGCAGTTCTTC.

This rearrangement joins TRBV5-4 to TRBJ1-4; 9 nucleotides agree with TRBD1. This CDR3 has 14 residues. The ends lost 4 bases at V and 7 bases at J; junction bases unmatched: 5. The germline V gene encodes CDR1 SGHNT and CDR2 YYREEE (reference sequence). The CDR3 DNA sequence: TGTGCCAGCAGCGGGGACAGGGAAGGTGAAAAACTGTTTTTT. Protein sequence: CASSGDREGEKLFF.

The CDR3 is CATSAGTSKFNEQFF. The CDR3 DNA sequence: TGTGCCACCAGTGCCGGGACTAGCAAGTTCAATGAGCAGTTCTTC. The rearrangement uses TRBV24-1 and TRBJ2-1; 9 nucleotides line up with TRBD2. The CDR3 extends over 15 amino acids. With V trimmed by 5 bases and J by 6 bases, 7 bases remained unmatched. The V gene's germline CDR1 is KGHDR and CDR2 SFDVKD.

This clone was counted between two and nine times. The chain combines TRBV6-5 with TRBJ2-1; D is perhaps TRBD2 (7 bases). The V gene's germline CDR1 is MNHEY and CDR2 SVGAGI. V was cut by 6 bases and J by 3 bases, with 12 bases left in between. The CDR3 length is 14 residues. This chain's CDR3 is CASRRGPNYNEQFF. The CDR3 DNA reads TGTGCCAGCAGGCGGGGGCCTAACTACAATGAGCAGTTCTTC.

V is TRBV6-5 and J is TRBJ1-2, with a weak D call TRBD1 (6 bases). There are 13 residues in the CDR3. The ends were cut back, 6 bases at V and 7 bases at J, with 15 bases in the middle. CDR1 and CDR2 (germline): MNHEY, SVGAGI. The CDR3, as DNA: TGTGCCAGCAGCAAACAGGGCCCCGGTGGCTACACCTTC. The encoded protein is CASSKQGPGGYTF.

V usage is TRBV18 and J usage is TRBJ2-3, with TRBD2 identical over 8 bases. J lost 2 bases, V lost 5 bases, and 9 bases had no gene match. Germline CDR1 reads KGHSH; CDR2 reads LQKENI. The CDR3 contains 16 residues. CDR3 amino acids: CASSGAQRGYTDTQYF. The CDR3 coding sequence is TGTGCCAGCTCAGGGGCCCAGCGGGGGTACACAGATACGCAGTATTTT.

The V call is TRBV12-3 or TRBV12-4, the J call TRBJ2-3, with a possible D match to TRBD1 (5 bases). The CDR3 covers 12 residues. Deletions cut 0 bases from V and 8 bases from J, with 6 bases between. In DNA form, the CDR3 reads TGTGCCAGCAGTTTAGCTGGGGCTACGCAGTATTTT. This encodes CASSLAGATQYF.

The chain has TRBV5-1 and TRBJ1-1; D not certain. Germline CDR1 is SGHRS and CDR2 is YFSETQ. With 6 bases removed from V and 1 base from J, the gap between germline ends came to 13 bases. The CDR3 consists of 14 residues. The CDR3 DNA reads as TGCGCCAGCACCCTGAGGGAGGGGAACACTGAAGCTTTCTTT. It is translated as CASTLREGNTEAFF.

This sequence joins TRBV6-1 and TRBJ2-3; 11 bases align to TRBD2. The CDR3 is 16 residues long. In germline, CDR1 is MNHNS, CDR2 SASEGT. J lost 2 bases, V lost 3 bases, and 4 bases had no gene match. DNA of the CDR3: TGTGCCAGCAGTGACCTAGCGGGGGGCCCCACAGATACGCAGTATTTT. This gives the protein CASSDLAGGPTDTQYF.

This clone appeared a single time. The chain uses TRBV19 and TRBJ2-3; 9 positions match TRBD2. V lost 7 bases and J lost 2; bases outside the gene matches: 13. The CDR3 extends over 17 amino acids. CDR1 and CDR2 from the germline V gene are LNHDA and SQIVND (reference sequence). DNA of the CDR3: TGTGCCAGTACCCTCCTCTGGGCGGGGGGGATCACAGATACGCAGTATTTT. Translated, it gives CASTLLWAGGITDTQYF.

This clone was counted only a few times. The CDR3 DNA sequence: TGCGCCAGCAGCCAAGAGAGAGGTGGGGAGACCTATGGCTACACCTTC. This translates into CASSQERGGETYGYTF. The genes are TRBV4-3 and TRBJ1-2; no firm D call. V was pared by 0 bases and J by 4 bases, with 15 bases between. Germline loops: CDR1 LGHNA, CDR2 YSLEER. This CDR3 comprises 16 residues.

This rearrangement joins TRBV9 to TRBJ2-1, with a possible D match to TRBD2 (6 bases). The ends were cut back, 3 bases at V and 4 bases at J, with 14 bases in the middle. The CDR3 extends over 15 amino acids. The germline CDR1 and CDR2 sequences are SGDLS and YYNGEE. This CDR3 is CASSASGTYYNEQFF. The DNA of the CDR3 is TGTGCCAGCAGCGCTTCCGGGACTTATTACAATGAGCAGTTCTTC.

This chain joins TRBV5-1 and TRBJ1-4, with 8 bases identical to TRBD1. Unmatched junction bases numbered 3, after V lost 4 bases and J lost 4 bases. The CDR3 has 14 residues. Germline CDR1 and CDR2: SGHRS and YFSETQ. The CDR3 sequence is CASSVQGGNEKLFF. The CDR3 nucleotides read TGCGCCAGCAGCGTACAGGGGGGTAATGAAAAACTGTTTTTT.

The J gene is TRBJ1-2, the V gene TRBV7-9; D remains ambiguous. The CDR3 extends over 14 amino acids. Germline CDR1 SEHNR, CDR2 FQNEAQ (reference sequence). Between the trimmed V and J ends, which lost 4 bases and 3 bases, there was a span of 12 bases. DNA for the CDR3: TGTGCCAGCAGCTCGGCTTGGGGAGACTATGGCTACACCTTC. Amino acid sequence: CASSSAWGDYGYTF.

This CDR3 is CASSPGNREYF. DNA of the CDR3: TGTGCCAGCAGCCCCGGAAACCGGGAGTACTTC. The chain has TRBV6-5 and TRBJ2-7, with unresolved D. CDR3 size: 11 residues. Deletions cut 6 bases from V and 11 bases from J, with 14 bases between. Germline V lookup: CDR1 MNHEY, CDR2 SVGAGI.

The gene calls are TRBV7-2 and TRBJ2-7, with 10 bases aligning to TRBD1. Trimming at V came to 2 bases and at J to 2 bases, leaving 3 bases not matched to a gene. Germline V gene sequence: CDR1 SGHTA, CDR2 FQGNSA. This CDR3 has 15 amino acids. In nucleotides, the CDR3 is TGTGCCAGCAGCTTATGGGACAGGGGACCCTACGAGCAGTACTTC. Translated, it gives CASSLWDRGPYEQYF. The variable domain in full, completed from reference TRBV7-2 and TRBJ2-7, reads GAGVSQSPSNKVTEKGKDVELRCDPISGHTALYWYRQSLGQGLEFLIYFQGNSAPDKSGLPSDRFSAERTGGSVSTLTIQRTQQEDSAVYLCASSLWDRGPYEQYFGPGTRLTVT.

The V gene is TRBV6-1, the J gene TRBJ1-6, with no clear D. This CDR3 has 17 amino acids. V was pared by 2 bases and J by 0 bases, with 11 bases between. Germline CDR1 MNHNS, CDR2 SASEGT. The CDR3 coding sequence is TGTGCCAGCAGTGAACAGGCCTTCAGCTCCTATAATTCACCCCTCCACTTT. Residues: CASSEQAFSSYNSPLHF.

The chain is built from TRBV19 and TRBJ2-3; D is perhaps TRBD1 (6 bases). This CDR3 spans 13 amino acids. Trimming left V 3 bases short and J 4 bases short, with 8 bases between. Germline V lookup: CDR1 LNHDA, CDR2 SQIVND (reference sequence). DNA of the CDR3: TGTGCCAGTAGTATGCAGGGGCCAGATACGCAGTATTTT. It codes for CASSMQGPDTQYF.

This sequence joins TRBV4-1 and TRBJ1-5; the D is unclear. The V end lost 0 bases, the J end lost 3 bases, and 9 bases lay between the germline ends. CDR1 is MGHRA, CDR2 YSYEKL, per germline. The CDR3 totals 15 residues. The CDR3 DNA is TGCGCCAGCAGCCAAGATGGCCAGTACAATCAGCCCCAGCATTTT. It translates to CASSQDGQYNQPQHF.